This is a list of T cell receptor beta chains from one sample in a study of blood T cell repertoires in COVID-19. Assay used: immunoSEQ multiplex PCR; TCRdb lists only in-frame clones, some missing. Of nearly 200,000 clones listed, around four fifths are singletons. Sequences were obtained from peripheral blood. These receptors all come from a human donor in a cohort sampled during active COVID-19. Each CDR3 is given with its conserved first and last residue. The D gene is left open where the match is weak. A row's size may be missing; if present it is once, few, many or a size class.

>TRBJ2-5|NA|TRBV5-1|TRBD2
CASSSYVSRGGETQYF
TGCGCCAGCAGCTCCTATGTCTCGCGGGGAGGGGAGACCCAGTACTTC
>TRBJ2-5|NA|TRBV3-1/TRBV3-2|TRBD2
CASSQEGTRGETQYF
TGTGCCAGCAGCCAAGAGGGGACTAGGGGAGAGACCCAGTACTTC
>TRBJ2-5|NA|TRBV3-1/TRBV3-2|NA
CASSHAQMRYQETQYF
TGTGCCAGCAGCCATGCCCAAATGAGGTACCAAGAGACCCAGTACTTC
>TRBJ2-1|NA|TRBV7-2|NA
CASSLVGVNEQFF
TGTGCCAGCAGCTTAGTTGGAGTCAATGAGCAGTTCTTC
>TRBJ2-7|NA|TRBV20-1|NA
CSASIPVFYEQYF
TGCAGTGCTAGTATCCCCGTTTTCTACGAGCAGTACTTC
>TRBJ1-4|NA|TRBV9|NA
CASSESRGYGEKLFF
TGTGCCAGCAGCGAATCCAGGGGTTATGGTGAAAAACTGTTTTTT
>TRBJ2-3|once|TRBV7-9|NA
CASSLNRGNTDTQYF
TGTGCCAGCAGCTTGAATCGGGGAAACACAGATACGCAGTATTTT
>TRBJ2-5|NA|TRBV24-1|NA
CATSDFVGLDRQETQYF
TGTGCCACCAGTGATTTCGTGGGTTTAGACAGGCAAGAGACCCAGTACTTC
>TRBJ2-3|NA|TRBV7-3|NA
CASSQQAGTDTQYF
TGTGCCAGCAGCCAACAGGCTGGCACAGATACGCAGTATTTT
>TRBJ1-2|NA|TRBV15|NA
CATSREGGAYGYTF
TGTGCCACCAGCAGAGAAGGCGGTGCCTATGGCTACACCTTC
>TRBJ2-3|NA|TRBV9|NA
CASSVGSIHTDTQYF
TGTGCCAGCAGCGTAGGGAGCATTCACACAGATACGCAGTATTTT
>TRBJ2-3|NA|TRBV24-1|NA
CATIGQNSDTQYF
TGTGCCACCATAGGACAGAACTCAGATACGCAGTATTTT
>TRBJ2-5|NA|TRBV28|NA
CASMGRGPGKMYQETQYF
TGTGCCAGCATGGGTCGAGGACCCGGGAAAATGTACCAAGAGACCCAGTACTTC
>TRBJ1-4|NA|TRBV19|NA
CASGQFATNEKLFF
TGTGCCAGCGGACAGTTTGCAACTAATGAAAAACTGTTTTTT
>TRBJ1-4|NA|TRBV24-1|NA
CATSDASGVGYEKLFF
TGTGCCACCAGTGACGCATCCGGGGTTGGGTACGAAAAACTGTTTTTT
>TRBJ2-5|NA|TRBV19|TRBD2
CASSIDASGRTLRGTQYF
TGTGCCAGTAGTATAGATGCTAGCGGGAGGACCCTGCGAGGGACCCAGTACTTC
>TRBJ1-1|few|TRBV5-1|NA
CASSLAPRQGSEAFF
TGCGCCAGCAGCTTGGCCCCCCGGCAGGGGTCTGAAGCTTTCTTT
>TRBJ2-2|NA|TRBV4-1|TRBD2
CASSHVRPGLVNTGELFF
TGCGCCAGCAGCCACGTAAGACCGGGACTAGTGAACACCGGGGAGCTGTTTTTT
>TRBJ1-2|NA|TRBV7-2|NA
CASRHKRGNGYTF
TGTGCCAGCAGGCACAAACGAGGGAATGGCTACACCTTC
>TRBJ1-2|once|TRBV5-4|NA
CASSLVPGHKGYTF
TGTGCCAGCAGCTTGGTTCCGGGACATAAAGGCTACACCTTC
>TRBJ2-5|NA|TRBV5-1|TRBD2
CASSLDSGAGETQYF
TGCGCCAGCAGCTTGGATAGCGGGGCTGGAGAGACCCAGTACTTC
>TRBJ2-1|NA|TRBV7-3|NA
CASSLNRYNEQFF
TGTGCCAGCAGCTTAAACAGGTACAATGAGCAGTTCTTC
>TRBJ1-3|NA|TRBV4-2|NA
CASSPSGGPGNTIYF
TGTGCCAGCAGCCCCAGTGGGGGCCCTGGAAACACCATATATTTT
>TRBJ1-6|NA|TRBV28|NA
CASSSLGVPYYNSPLHF
TGTGCCAGCAGTTCGCTAGGGGTCCCGTATTATAATTCACCCCTCCACTTT
>TRBJ2-5|NA|TRBV5-1|TRBD2
CASSFVAGAETQYF
TGCGCCAGCAGCTTCGTCGCGGGAGCAGAGACCCAGTACTTC
>TRBJ1-1|NA|TRBV5-1|NA
CASSSGLAEAFF
TGCGCCAGCTCTTCAGGGTTGGCTGAAGCTTTCTTT
>TRBJ1-2|NA|TRBV5-5|TRBD1
CASSFPYSGQTFF
TGTGCCAGCAGCTTCCCATATTCGGGACAGACGTTCTTC
>TRBJ2-7|NA|TRBV21-1|NA
CASSKEVAEAYEQYF
TGTGCCAGCAGCAAAGAAGTAGCGGAGGCCTACGAGCAGTACTTC
>TRBJ2-3|NA|TRBV19|NA
CASSGGYRARLDTQYF
TGTGCCAGTAGTGGGGGCTACCGGGCCCGGTTGGATACGCAGTATTTT
>TRBJ1-5|NA|TRBV6-5|TRBD1
CASRQGDQPQHF
TGTGCCAGTCGACAGGGTGATCAGCCCCAGCATTTT
>TRBJ1-1|NA|TRBV5-1|TRBD1
CASSFGDRGEAFF
TGCGCCAGCAGCTTCGGGGACAGGGGTGAAGCTTTCTTT
>TRBJ2-5|few|TRBV3-1/TRBV3-2|TRBD2
CASAPSGGEETQYF
TGTGCCAGCGCCCCGAGCGGGGGGGAAGAGACCCAGTACTTC
>TRBJ1-6|few|TRBV25-1|NA
CASIGRGNSPLHF
TGTGCCAGCATTGGAAGGGGGAATTCACCCCTCCACTTT
>TRBJ1-2|NA|TRBV20-1|NA
CSAREGRGYTF
TGCAGTGCTCGTGAGGGGCGGGGCTACACCTTC
>TRBJ2-3|NA|TRBV5-1|NA
CASSLSSGGAAVYTQYF
TGCGCCAGCAGCTTGTCTTCTGGCGGGGCAGCGGTTTATACGCAGTATTTT
>TRBJ2-7|NA|TRBV4-2|TRBD2
CASSQDKGGGAGEMYEQYF
TGTGCCAGCAGCCAAGATAAAGGTGGAGGAGCGGGAGAAATGTACGAGCAGTACTTC
>TRBJ2-1|NA|TRBV5-1|TRBD2
CASSPGTSGSWRGNEQFF
TGCGCCAGCAGCCCCGGGACTAGCGGGAGTTGGAGGGGCAATGAGCAGTTCTTC
>TRBJ1-4|NA|TRBV6-5|TRBD1
CASSTTGVSSEKLFF
TGTGCCAGCAGTACCACAGGGGTATCAAGTGAAAAACTGTTTTTT
>TRBJ2-3|few|TRBV9|NA
CASRPQELSTDTQYF
TGTGCCAGCAGACCCCAGGAACTTAGCACAGATACGCAGTATTTT
>TRBJ2-7|NA|TRBV6-5|TRBD2
CASHLGLAGTGEQYF
TGTGCCAGCCACCTCGGACTAGCGGGAACTGGCGAGCAGTACTTC
>TRBJ1-2|NA|TRBV5-1|NA
CASSEGANYGYTF
TGCGCCAGCAGCGAGGGAGCGAACTATGGCTACACCTTC